This TCR beta chain came from a study of blood T cell repertoires in COVID-19. Study-wide context: Samples of COVID-19 (acute and convalescent) were obtained from the United States, Italy and Spain. T cells, B-cell-depleted T cells, or PBMCs provided the cDNA or gDNA that served as material.

Per the original data handling: By means of reference gene primer amplification, nucleated cell counts were estimated. Using immunoSEQ multiplex PCR, the repertoire was profiled, and TCRdb retains in-frame clones only, with some absent. The V and J calls and clone size are taken from that table; D and trimming were inferred from the DNA. Of a few hundred thousand clones detected, over 75% appear once; the ten largest clones hold around 9.2%. The germline V gene has CDR1 MNHEY and CDR2 SMNVEV (reference sequence). The CDR3 has 14 amino acids. V lost 5 bases and J lost 3; bases outside the gene matches: 6.

The sequencing input was peripheral blood. The gene calls are TRBV27 and TRBJ2-5; TRBD1 aligns across 7 bases. The sequence came from a human donor in a cohort sampled during active COVID-19. CDR3 protein: CASSLYGTEETQYF. CDR3 in DNA: TGTGCCAGCAGTCTATACGGGACAGAAGAGACCCAGTACTTC.